The 27 T cell receptor beta chains given below trace back to one sample, sequenced in a study of CD8+CD57+ T cells in acquired aplastic anemia. CDR3 and TCR beta VDJ profiling relied on genomic DNA as the template. TCRdb fed the reads into MiXCR, producing one record per CDR3 protein. Among 150,000 or so distinct CDR3 sequences, about 48% were seen once, and the ten largest hold under 40%. Those patients picked for sequencing had displayed CD8+CD57+ cell expansion on flow cytometry. The material sequenced was sorted CD4+, CD8+, or CD8+CD57+ T cells (not recorded which) from PBMCs. The receptors were gathered from a human donor with aplastic anemia.

The chain's CDR3 is CATSRGLSGNTIYF. CDR3 DNA sequence: TGTGCCACCAGCAGGGGGTTGTCTGGAAACACCATATATTTT. The rearrangement links TRBV15 to TRBJ1-3, with D unresolved. This CDR3 has 14 residues. CDR1 is LNHNV and CDR2 is YYDKDF in the germline V gene (reference sequence). V lost 3 bases and J lost 1, with 7 bases in between.

The V gene is TRBV6-1, the J gene TRBJ2-3; TRBD2 agrees at 7 bases. This CDR3 comprises 16 residues. After removal of 1 base from V and 1 base from J, the junction contained 5 bases not matched to a gene. Germline V gene data show CDR1 as MNHNS and CDR2 as SASEGT. The chain's CDR3 is CASSEGPSGRTDTQYF. CDR3 coding DNA: TGTGCCAGCAGTGAAGGGCCTAGCGGACGCACAGATACGCAGTATTTT.

This clonotype was recorded many times. The CDR3 loop reads CASSSHGPTSSYNEQFF. CDR3 nucleotide sequence: TGTGCCAGCAGCTCGCACGGACCCACGAGCTCCTACAATGAGCAGTTCTTC. The rearrangement uses TRBV11-2 and TRBJ2-1, with no clear D. Germline lookup yields CDR1 SGHAT and CDR2 FQNNGV. There are 17 residues in the CDR3. Trimming took 4 bases from V and 0 from J, leaving 16 bases between them.

This clonotype was seen a handful of times. A junction boundary mismatches the germline segment, possibly from a read error. The chain uses TRBV10-3 and TRBJ1-1; D might be TRBD1 (6 bases). CDR3 size: 14 residues. Germline-derived CDR1 and CDR2 are ENHRY and SYGVKD. The CDR3 protein is CASSLTGQVTGAFF. CDR3 DNA: TGTGCCAGCAGCCTCACAGGGCAGGTCACTGGAGCTTTCTTT.

As concerns this clonotype: An end of the junction does not agree with germline; a read error may underlie this. The chain recombines TRBV10-3 with TRBJ1-6, with a weak D call TRBD1 (5 bases). CDR1 and CDR2 (germline): ENHRY, SYGVKD. CDR3 length: 15 residues. The CDR3 here is CAIGTGTEDNSLLHF. The CDR3 region has the DNA TGTGCCATCGGGACCGGGACCGAAGATAATTCACTCCTCCACTTT.

This clonotype was observed at least ten times. This chain links TRBV12-3 or TRBV12-4 with TRBJ1-4; D is unclear. Trimming took 6 bases from V and 8 from J, leaving 7 bases between them. The CDR3 is made up of 11 amino acids. CDR3 region: CASSLGEKLFF. The CDR3 nucleotides read TGTGCCAGCAGCCTAGGGGAAAAACTGTTTTTT.

The table lists this clonotype with a few counts. The chain combines TRBV6-5 with TRBJ1-1; no definite D call. With 7 bases removed from V and 0 bases from J, the gap between germline ends came to 15 bases. The CDR3 contains 15 residues. From germline, CDR1 is MNHEY and CDR2 SVGAGI. The DNA of the CDR3 is TGTGCCAGCACCAGGCGGGCCAGAGTGAACACTGAAGCTTTCTTT. Translation gives CASTRRARVNTEAFF.

V usage is TRBV7-8 and J usage is TRBJ2-2, with D uncertain. Germline V CDR1 and CDR2: SGHVS, FQNEAQ. V was pared by 2 bases and J by 1 base, with 8 bases between. CDR3 size: 15 residues. Here the CDR3 reads CASSLTTGNTGELFF. The CDR3 DNA sequence: TGTGCCAGCAGCTTAACGACGGGGAACACCGGGGAGCTGTTTTTT.

The CDR3 is CASSPTGTGGEQYF. CDR3 nucleotides: TGTGCCAGCAGCCCAACGGGGACAGGGGGAGAGCAGTACTTC. The gene calls are TRBV9 and TRBJ2-7, with 11 bases identical to TRBD1. CDR1 is SGDLS and CDR2 is YYNGEE in the germline V gene. The CDR3 extends over 14 amino acids. J lost 7 bases, V lost 4 bases, and 7 bases had no gene match.

This clonotype was counted ten times or more. The CDR3 protein is CASSEGGSGANVLTF. CDR3 nucleotide sequence: TGTGCCAGCAGCGAAGGAGGCTCTGGGGCCAACGTCCTGACTTTC. V and J are TRBV9 and TRBJ2-6; tentative D call: TRBD2 (5 bases). The V end was cut by 3 bases, the J end by 0 bases, with 7 bases between. The germline gives CDR1 SGDLS, CDR2 YYNGEE. This CDR3 is built from 15 residues.

This rearrangement joins TRBV10-3 to TRBJ1-2; 7 positions agree with TRBD1. Trimming removed 6 bases from V and 8 bases from J; junction bases left unmatched: 15. Germline-derived CDR1 and CDR2 are ENHRY and SYGVKD. This CDR3 is built from 15 residues. CDR3 region: CAIREGPLTGDGYTF. The CDR3 bases are TGTGCCATCAGGGAAGGTCCCCTAACAGGGGACGGCTACACCTTC.

At least ten counts were recorded for this clonotype. This rearrangement joins TRBV7-4 to TRBJ2-7; D unresolved. Germline CDR1 is SGHVT and CDR2 is SQSDAQ. The CDR3 has 15 residues. V shed 5 bases and J shed 1 base, with 15 bases lying between them. CDR3 protein: CASSPPLRPSYEQYF. The CDR3, as DNA: TGTGCCAGCAGCCCCCCTTTGCGGCCGTCCTACGAGCAGTACTTC.

This chain connects TRBV7-6 to TRBJ1-1; TRBD1 might be the D (6 bases). CDR3 length equals 16 residues. Germline assignment: CDR1 SGHVS and CDR2 FNYEAQ. V lost 5 bases to trimming and J lost 11 bases, with 27 bases between them. In DNA, the CDR3 is TGTGCCAGCAGCCCCCTCGCGGCGACAGGCGAAATTGACGCTTTCTTT. Protein: CASSPLAATGEIDAFF.

This clonotype was picked up a small number of times. This chain joins TRBV29-1 and TRBJ2-1; either TRBD1 or TRBD2 may fit D (5 bases each). The CDR3 totals 14 residues. Trimming left V 3 bases short and J 5 bases short, with 14 bases between. Germline loops: CDR1 SQVTM, CDR2 ANQGSEA. The CDR3, as DNA: TGCAGCGTTGAGCCGAGGGGTATCCACAATGAGCAGTTCTTC. It encodes CSVEPRGIHNEQFF.

This clonotype was counted many times. V usage is TRBV5-4 and J usage is TRBJ1-1; D call uncertain. From germline, CDR1 is SGHNT and CDR2 YYREEE (reference sequence). V gave up 4 bases and J gave up 7 bases, with 17 bases separating them. The CDR3 extends over 14 amino acids. The CDR3 nucleotides are TGTGCCAGCAGCCTAAATGAGGCGTGGGGTGAAGCTTTCTTT. Residues: CASSLNEAWGEAFF.

At least ten counts were recorded for this clonotype. The chain employs TRBV12-3 or TRBV12-4 and TRBJ2-5, with TRBD2 identical over 14 bases. The CDR3 is made up of 16 amino acids. With 7 bases clipped from V and 5 bases from J, the junction kept 9 bases outside the gene matches. The DNA of the CDR3 is TGTGCCAGCAACACCGGACTAGCGGGAGGAGGGGAGACCCAGTACTTC. This sequence encodes CASNTGLAGGGETQYF.

This clonotype appeared many times. This sequence joins TRBV12-3 or TRBV12-4 and TRBJ2-5; no firm D call. CDR3 length: 17 residues. V lost 4 bases to trimming and J lost 0 bases, with 18 bases between them. DNA for the CDR3: TGTGCCAGCAGTTCAGCGACGACGGATTCGTACCAAGAGACCCAGTACTTC. It yields the protein CASSSATTDSYQETQYF.

In nucleotides, the CDR3 is TGCAGCGTGACGACGGGTGGACGGAGCGTAAACACCATATATTTT. Translating it yields CSVTTGGRSVNTIYF. The chain joins TRBV29-1 to TRBJ1-3; no firm D call. Trimming removed 6 bases at V and 6 bases at J, with 21 bases between. Germline V gene lookup returns CDR1 SQVTM and CDR2 ANQGSEA. The CDR3 length is 15 residues. Complete variable domain (other parts from reference TRBV29-1 and TRBJ1-3): SAVISQKPSRDICQRGTSLTIQCQVDSQVTMMFWYRQQPGQSLTLIATANQGSEATYESGFVIDKFPISRPNLTFSTLTVSNMSPEDSSIYLCSVTTGGRSVNTIYFGEGSWLTVV.

The chain couples TRBV2 to TRBJ1-1; D might be TRBD1 (5 bases). The CDR3 consists of 14 residues. V shed 0 bases and J shed 4 bases, with 9 bases lying between them. Germline V gene lookup returns CDR1 SNHLY and CDR2 FYNNEI. The chain's CDR3 is CASSEARGGTEAFF. The CDR3 DNA sequence: TGTGCCAGCAGTGAAGCGCGGGGCGGCACTGAAGCTTTCTTT.

This clonotype is a singleton in its sample. The chain carries TRBV24-1 and TRBJ1-2, with 7 bases matching TRBD1. The CDR3 loop spans 13 amino acids. The J segment lost 4 bases and the V segment lost 9 bases, leaving 7 bases of the junction unmatched. Germline V gives CDR1 KGHDR, CDR2 SFDVKD. CDR3 bases: TGTGCCACCGGAGATGGGACAGCCTATGGCTACACCTTC. It encodes CATGDGTAYGYTF.

This clonotype was detected a few times. Sequence at one end of the junction differs from germline and may be a read error. This chain uses TRBV6-1 with TRBJ2-2; D is unclear. The CDR3 is made up of 14 amino acids. Germline V gene data show CDR1 as MNHNS and CDR2 as SASEGT. This chain's CDR3 is CASNESPFTGELFF. DNA for the CDR3: TGTGCCAGCAATGAATCACCCTTCACCGGGGAGCTGTTTTTT.

The chain recombines TRBV2 with TRBJ2-7, with a tentative D call TRBD1 (6 bases). V was pared by 4 bases and J by 4 bases, with 17 bases between. Germline lookup yields CDR1 SNHLY and CDR2 FYNNEI. This CDR3 comprises 15 residues. The CDR3 loop is CASSARTPGQYEQYF. For the CDR3, the DNA is TGTGCCAGCAGTGCTCGAACGCCCGGACAGTACGAGCAGTACTTC.

This clonotype was counted only a few times. V usage is TRBV24-1 and J usage is TRBJ1-2; D perhaps matches TRBD1 (5 bases). Germline lookup yields CDR1 KGHDR and CDR2 SFDVKD. The CDR3 loop spans 14 amino acids. V was shortened by 4 bases and J by 7 bases, with 15 bases between the two germline ends. The CDR3: CATSDARAERGYTF. The CDR3 region has the DNA TGTGCCACCAGTGACGCCAGGGCTGAACGTGGCTACACCTTC.

Written as DNA, the CDR3 is TGTGCCAGCAGTGACCCCGGGGGGACTAGCGGCAATGAGCAGTTCTTC. It codes for CASSDPGGTSGNEQFF. The gene calls are TRBV6-4 and TRBJ2-1; 11 positions agree with TRBD2. Per germline, CDR1 MRHNA and CDR2 SNTAGT. The CDR3 has 16 amino acids. Losses at the gene ends were 2 bases for V and 6 bases for J; bases not matched to a gene: 6.

This clonotype was seen a few times. This sequence joins TRBV16 and TRBJ1-1, with D possibly being TRBD1 (5 bases). The CDR3 length is 15 residues. V was pared by 0 bases and J by 5 bases, with 13 bases between. CDR1 and CDR2 from the germline V gene are KGHSY and FQNENV. The CDR3 protein is CASSQSVRAETEAFF. CDR3 nucleotides: TGTGCCAGCAGCCAATCGGTCAGGGCGGAAACTGAAGCTTTCTTT.

This clonotype was counted at least ten times. The chain combines TRBV20-1 with TRBJ2-2; 9 nucleotides agree with TRBD2. CDR3 length equals 16 residues. Germline CDR1 and CDR2: DFQATT and SNEGSKA (reference sequence). Germline trimming cut 3 bases from V and 4 bases from J; bases unmatched to any gene: 9. This CDR3 reads CSARREGGGSTGELFF. The CDR3 DNA is TGCAGTGCTAGGCGGGAGGGTGGAGGGTCCACCGGGGAGCTGTTTTTT.

There are many counts of this clonotype. V and J are TRBV11-3 and TRBJ1-2; TRBD1 might be the D (5 bases). Germline loops: CDR1 SGHNT, CDR2 YENEEA. Trimming stripped 0 bases from V and 3 bases from J, with 11 bases between. The CDR3 runs 15 residues. The CDR3 region has the DNA TGTGCCAGCAGCTTAGATCCAGGGAGGGACTATGGCTACACCTTC. It is translated as CASSLDPGRDYGYTF.